A selection of T cell receptor beta chains follows, all from one sample in a study of cytomegalovirus exposure and HLA in healthy donors. Repertoires were generated with immunoSEQ multiplex PCR, while TCRdb's copy carries only in-frame clones and drops some. The sample gives approximately 190,000 clones, around 80% of which show up once; less than 7% is in the top ten. What was sequenced was PBMCs. The receptor source for this set is a man aged 40-50 years in good health and CMV-seropositive. CDR3s include the opening cysteine and the closing phenylalanine or tryptophan. A D gene is named only where the DNA matches it firmly. Size values are once, few and many counts, or a class for expanded clones, and some rows have none.

v_gene: TRBV30
abundance: .
len: 12
d_gene: .
j_gene: TRBJ2-7
CDR3nt: TGTGCCTGGAGATGGGCAGGAGGCGAGCAGTACTTC
CDR3aa: CAWRWAGGEQYF

v_gene: TRBV18
abundance: .
len: 14
d_gene: .
j_gene: TRBJ2-7
CDR3nt: TGTGCCAGCTCACCAAGTATGGTCAGGGCCGAGCAGTACTTC
CDR3aa: CASSPSMVRAEQYF

v_gene: TRBV5-1
abundance: .
len: 15
d_gene: TRBD1
j_gene: TRBJ2-7
CDR3nt: TGCGCCAGCAGCTTAAGAGGGACAGGGGGGGTGGAGCAGTACTTC
CDR3aa: CASSLRGTGGVEQYF

v_gene: TRBV7-6
abundance: .
len: 13
d_gene: TRBD1
j_gene: TRBJ2-5
CDR3nt: TGTGCCAGCCAACCCGGGACAGTAGAGACCCAGTACTTC
CDR3aa: CASQPGTVETQYF

v_gene: TRBV19
abundance: once
len: 15
d_gene: .
j_gene: TRBJ1-1
CDR3nt: TGTGCCAGTAGTACTACTACGGTAATAAACACTGAAGCTTTCTTT
CDR3aa: CASSTTTVINTEAFF

v_gene: TRBV5-1
abundance: .
len: 13
d_gene: .
j_gene: TRBJ1-1
CDR3nt: TGCGCCAGCAGCCCTAGAAGGGGCACTGAAGCTTTCTTT
CDR3aa: CASSPRRGTEAFF

v_gene: TRBV19
abundance: .
len: 13
d_gene: .
j_gene: TRBJ2-7
CDR3nt: TGTGCCTCTGTTGGGGCGACTAGGTTCGAGCAGTACTTC
CDR3aa: CASVGATRFEQYF

v_gene: TRBV4-3
abundance: .
len: 14
d_gene: .
j_gene: TRBJ1-5
CDR3nt: TGCGCCAGCAGCCAAGGGCAGGGGCTTCAGCCCCAGCATTTT
CDR3aa: CASSQGQGLQPQHF

v_gene: TRBV7-2
abundance: .
len: 14
d_gene: .
j_gene: TRBJ1-1
CDR3nt: TGTGCCAGCAGCCCCCAGGGGAGGAACACTGAAGCTTTCTTT
CDR3aa: CASSPQGRNTEAFF

v_gene: TRBV10-3
abundance: .
len: 14
d_gene: TRBD1
j_gene: TRBJ1-5
CDR3nt: TGTGCCATCAGTGAGGGAACAGGGGTGCAGCCCCAGCATTTT
CDR3aa: CAISEGTGVQPQHF

v_gene: TRBV18
abundance: .
len: 15
d_gene: .
j_gene: TRBJ2-7
CDR3nt: TGTGCCAGCTCACCCACTGAGACAGCCACCTACGAGCAGTACTTC
CDR3aa: CASSPTETATYEQYF

v_gene: TRBV11-2
abundance: .
len: 16
d_gene: TRBD1
j_gene: TRBJ1-4
CDR3nt: TGTGCCAGCAGCTTAGGAACACAGGGGGCGAATGAAAAACTGTTTTTT
CDR3aa: CASSLGTQGANEKLFF

v_gene: TRBV7-2
abundance: .
len: 13
d_gene: .
j_gene: TRBJ1-4
CDR3nt: TGTGCCAGCAGCTTAACAGCGGGGGTCCAACTGTTTTTT
CDR3aa: CASSLTAGVQLFF

v_gene: TRBV7-2
abundance: .
len: 14
d_gene: TRBD1
j_gene: TRBJ2-1
CDR3nt: TGTGCCAGCAGCGCAGGACAGGGGGCGGCTGAGCAGTTCTTC
CDR3aa: CASSAGQGAAEQFF

v_gene: TRBV2
abundance: once
len: 15
d_gene: .
j_gene: TRBJ2-7
CDR3nt: TGTGCCAGCAGTGAAGCGCAACGGAGTTCCTACGAGCAGTACTTC
CDR3aa: CASSEAQRSSYEQYF

v_gene: TRBV7-2
abundance: .
len: 16
d_gene: TRBD2
j_gene: TRBJ2-5
CDR3nt: TGTGCCAGCAGCAGACCGGGACTAGATGGGGGAGAGACCCAGTACTTC
CDR3aa: CASSRPGLDGGETQYF

v_gene: TRBV19
abundance: .
len: 14
d_gene: .
j_gene: TRBJ1-5
CDR3nt: TGTGCCAGTAGTCAAACGGGGGGGAATCAGCCCCAGCATTTT
CDR3aa: CASSQTGGNQPQHF

v_gene: TRBV6-5
abundance: .
len: 13
d_gene: .
j_gene: TRBJ2-7
CDR3nt: TGTGCCAGCAGGCCCACAGGGTTAGGCGAGCAGTACTTC
CDR3aa: CASRPTGLGEQYF

v_gene: TRBV4-1
abundance: .
len: 14
d_gene: .
j_gene: TRBJ1-6
CDR3nt: TGCGCCAGCAGCCCGGGGGTCGGCAATTCACCCCTCCACTTT
CDR3aa: CASSPGVGNSPLHF

v_gene: TRBV5-4
abundance: .
len: 17
d_gene: .
j_gene: TRBJ1-1
CDR3nt: TGTGCCAGCAGCATGGGGGGGCCAGGGGTTGGTTTCGGTGAAGCTTTCTTT
CDR3aa: CASSMGGPGVGFGEAFF

v_gene: TRBV7-2
abundance: .
len: 16
d_gene: .
j_gene: TRBJ1-2
CDR3nt: TGTGCCAGCAGCTTAAACAGGGTCTCATTTAACTATGGCTACACCTTC
CDR3aa: CASSLNRVSFNYGYTF

v_gene: TRBV5-1
abundance: .
len: 16
d_gene: .
j_gene: TRBJ1-6
CDR3nt: TGCGCCAGCAGCCGGGGGGACGTCTCCTATAATTCACCCCTCCACTTT
CDR3aa: CASSRGDVSYNSPLHF

v_gene: TRBV4-3
abundance: .
len: 16
d_gene: .
j_gene: TRBJ2-3
CDR3nt: TGCGCCAGCAGCCAAGGGCAGGGACTCCGCACAGATACGCAGTATTTT
CDR3aa: CASSQGQGLRTDTQYF

v_gene: TRBV5-5
abundance: once
len: 13
d_gene: .
j_gene: TRBJ1-2
CDR3nt: TGTGCCAGCAGCGGGCAGGGTGGGTATGGCTACACCTTC
CDR3aa: CASSGQGGYGYTF

v_gene: TRBV9
abundance: .
len: 14
d_gene: .
j_gene: TRBJ1-5
CDR3nt: TGTGCCAGCAGCGTGACCAGCGGGGGGGGGCCCCAGCATTTT
CDR3aa: CASSVTSGGGPQHF

v_gene: TRBV28
abundance: .
len: 14
d_gene: .
j_gene: TRBJ1-2
CDR3nt: TGTGCCAGCAGTTTAGGGTACAGAAACCCTCGCTACACCTTC
CDR3aa: CASSLGYRNPRYTF

v_gene: TRBV5-6
abundance: .
len: 15
d_gene: .
j_gene: TRBJ1-6
CDR3nt: TGTGCCAGCAGCCCTTCATCAGGGTCCTGGGCACCCCTCCACTTT
CDR3aa: CASSPSSGSWAPLHF

v_gene: TRBV5-4
abundance: .
len: 12
d_gene: .
j_gene: TRBJ2-3
CDR3nt: TGTGCCAGCAGCTTACAGTGGGGAGCGCAGTATTTT
CDR3aa: CASSLQWGAQYF

v_gene: TRBV9
abundance: .
len: 16
d_gene: TRBD1
j_gene: TRBJ1-4
CDR3nt: TGTGCCAGCAGCGTAGAGGGACAGTTGTTTTCTGAAAAACTGTTTTTT
CDR3aa: CASSVEGQLFSEKLFF

v_gene: TRBV27
abundance: once
len: 13
d_gene: .
j_gene: TRBJ2-5
CDR3nt: TGTGCCAGCAGTTTGGGCTTTTCGGAGACCCAGTACTTC
CDR3aa: CASSLGFSETQYF

v_gene: TRBV7-9
abundance: .
len: 15
d_gene: .
j_gene: TRBJ1-1
CDR3nt: TGTTCCAGCAGCCCAATACAGGGCATGAACACTGAAGCTTTCTTT
CDR3aa: CSSSPIQGMNTEAFF

v_gene: TRBV4-1
abundance: .
len: 18
d_gene: TRBD2
j_gene: TRBJ2-4
CDR3nt: TGCGCCAGCAGCCTGATTGGGCGGGGGACCCTAGCCAAAAACATTCAGTACTTC
CDR3aa: CASSLIGRGTLAKNIQYF

v_gene: TRBV2
abundance: once
len: 13
d_gene: .
j_gene: TRBJ2-1
CDR3nt: TGTGCCAGCACCGGGACTCACCACAATGAGCAGTTCTTC
CDR3aa: CASTGTHHNEQFF

v_gene: TRBV19
abundance: .
len: 13
d_gene: .
j_gene: TRBJ1-5
CDR3nt: TGTGCCAGTAGCCCCACAGGGATCCAGCCCCAGCATTTT
CDR3aa: CASSPTGIQPQHF

v_gene: TRBV11-1
abundance: .
len: 14
d_gene: .
j_gene: TRBJ1-2
CDR3nt: TGTGCCAGCAGCTTAGCCGGCGGGGCTTATGGCTACACCTTC
CDR3aa: CASSLAGGAYGYTF

v_gene: TRBV7-2
abundance: .
len: 15
d_gene: .
j_gene: TRBJ2-5
CDR3nt: TGTGCCAGCAGCTTAGCTAGTTCAGGGCAAGAGACCCAGTACTTC
CDR3aa: CASSLASSGQETQYF

v_gene: TRBV5-4
abundance: .
len: 14
d_gene: TRBD2
j_gene: TRBJ2-5
CDR3nt: TGTGCCAGCAGCTTGGATAGCGGGGCCGGGGAGCAGTACTTC
CDR3aa: CASSLDSGAGEQYF

v_gene: TRBV6-4
abundance: few
len: 15
d_gene: TRBD2
j_gene: TRBJ2-1
CDR3nt: TGTGCCAGCAGTGACACTAGCGGGGGGGCCAATGAGCAGTTCTTC
CDR3aa: CASSDTSGGANEQFF

v_gene: TRBV10-3
abundance: .
len: 17
d_gene: TRBD1
j_gene: TRBJ2-7
CDR3nt: TGTGCCACCGACACGGGACAGGGGAATTTTTACTCCTACGAGCAGTACTTC
CDR3aa: CATDTGQGNFYSYEQYF

v_gene: TRBV5-1
abundance: once
len: 13
d_gene: .
j_gene: TRBJ1-1
CDR3nt: TGCGCCAGCAGCTCCGGTGCGAACACTGAAGCTTTCTTT
CDR3aa: CASSSGANTEAFF

v_gene: TRBV4-1
abundance: .
len: 15
d_gene: .
j_gene: TRBJ2-1
CDR3nt: TGCGCCAGCAGCCAAGGGGGTGGCGGGGTATTTGAGCAGTTCTTC
CDR3aa: CASSQGGGGVFEQFF

v_gene: TRBV28
abundance: once
len: 17
d_gene: .
j_gene: TRBJ1-2
CDR3nt: TGTGCCAGCAGTTTTCAGCTAGTGGGAGGGGTGGACTATGGCTACACCTTC
CDR3aa: CASSFQLVGGVDYGYTF